The clone carrying this TCR beta chain was seen more than once but under ten times. A second PCR of 7 to 11 cycles used a sample-barcoded 5' primer and a J-beta primer mix. TCRdb called the 5' RACE reads again in MiXCR, with one record for every CDR3 protein. The sample yields approximately 770,000 distinct CDR3 sequences, 58% seen once. This record belongs to a study of blood T cells in healthy people across ages. Trimming took 8 bases from V and 8 from J; bases not matched to a gene: 11. Germline-derived CDR1 and CDR2 are SGHTA and FQGNSA. The CDR3 has 15 residues. V is TRBV7-2 and J is TRBJ2-1, with 11 nucleotides matching TRBD2. What was sequenced was blood. The receptor was derived from a man aged 25-40 years in good health. DNA of the CDR3: TGTGCCAGCCTTTTAGCGGGAGGGCCGGGGGATGAGCAGTTCTTC. Residues: CASLLAGGPGDEQFF.